Below are 2 T cell receptor beta chains sequenced from a single sample in a study of T-cell memory formation after mild COVID-19. From the 5' RACE reads, TCRdb called clonotypes with MiXCR, one entry per CDR3 protein. The sample shows some 57,000 distinct CDR3 sequences, more than 9% of them seen only once. Material: PBMCs or a T cell subset sorted from them (not recorded which). The receptors come from a man between 18 and 29 years old who had mild COVID-19 (a few samples of this study predate the infection). Cell type and time point are not known.

This chain connects TRBV5-5 to TRBJ2-3; maybe TRBD2 (5 bases). The germline V gene encodes CDR1 SGHKS and CDR2 YYEKEE (reference sequence). Trimming removed 9 bases at V and 0 bases at J, with 14 bases between. The CDR3 is made up of 14 amino acids. This chain's CDR3 is CATAPGLSTDTQYF. In DNA, the CDR3 is TGTGCCACCGCCCCGGGGTTGAGCACAGATACGCAGTATTTT.

This clonotype was seen repeatedly, ten times or more. The chain joins TRBV4-2 to TRBJ2-5; D is possibly TRBD1 or TRBD2 (5 bases each). The V and J ends lost 0 bases and 7 bases respectively, with 12 bases between them. The CDR3 length is 14 residues. CDR1 LGHNA and CDR2 YNFKEQ come from the germline V gene. CDR3 region: CASSQDPGPGTQYF. Written as DNA, the CDR3 is TGTGCCAGCAGCCAAGATCCGGGGCCTGGGACCCAGTACTTC.